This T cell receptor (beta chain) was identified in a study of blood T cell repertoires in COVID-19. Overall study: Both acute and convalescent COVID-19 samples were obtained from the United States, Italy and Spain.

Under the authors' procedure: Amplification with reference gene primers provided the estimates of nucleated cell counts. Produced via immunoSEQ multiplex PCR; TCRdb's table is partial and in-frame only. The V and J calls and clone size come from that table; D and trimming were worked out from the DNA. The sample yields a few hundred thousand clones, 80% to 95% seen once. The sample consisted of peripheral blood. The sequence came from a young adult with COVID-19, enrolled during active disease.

The CDR3 spells CASSLDWGGGTEAFF. The CDR3 region has the DNA TGCGCCAGCAGCTTGGACTGGGGGGGAGGAACTGAAGCTTTCTTT. The chain combines TRBV4-3 with TRBJ1-1; the D gene is possibly TRBD1 (5 bases). Trimming stripped 5 bases from V and 5 bases from J, with 18 bases between. This CDR3 spans 15 amino acids. The germline V gene has CDR1 LGHNA and CDR2 YSLEER.